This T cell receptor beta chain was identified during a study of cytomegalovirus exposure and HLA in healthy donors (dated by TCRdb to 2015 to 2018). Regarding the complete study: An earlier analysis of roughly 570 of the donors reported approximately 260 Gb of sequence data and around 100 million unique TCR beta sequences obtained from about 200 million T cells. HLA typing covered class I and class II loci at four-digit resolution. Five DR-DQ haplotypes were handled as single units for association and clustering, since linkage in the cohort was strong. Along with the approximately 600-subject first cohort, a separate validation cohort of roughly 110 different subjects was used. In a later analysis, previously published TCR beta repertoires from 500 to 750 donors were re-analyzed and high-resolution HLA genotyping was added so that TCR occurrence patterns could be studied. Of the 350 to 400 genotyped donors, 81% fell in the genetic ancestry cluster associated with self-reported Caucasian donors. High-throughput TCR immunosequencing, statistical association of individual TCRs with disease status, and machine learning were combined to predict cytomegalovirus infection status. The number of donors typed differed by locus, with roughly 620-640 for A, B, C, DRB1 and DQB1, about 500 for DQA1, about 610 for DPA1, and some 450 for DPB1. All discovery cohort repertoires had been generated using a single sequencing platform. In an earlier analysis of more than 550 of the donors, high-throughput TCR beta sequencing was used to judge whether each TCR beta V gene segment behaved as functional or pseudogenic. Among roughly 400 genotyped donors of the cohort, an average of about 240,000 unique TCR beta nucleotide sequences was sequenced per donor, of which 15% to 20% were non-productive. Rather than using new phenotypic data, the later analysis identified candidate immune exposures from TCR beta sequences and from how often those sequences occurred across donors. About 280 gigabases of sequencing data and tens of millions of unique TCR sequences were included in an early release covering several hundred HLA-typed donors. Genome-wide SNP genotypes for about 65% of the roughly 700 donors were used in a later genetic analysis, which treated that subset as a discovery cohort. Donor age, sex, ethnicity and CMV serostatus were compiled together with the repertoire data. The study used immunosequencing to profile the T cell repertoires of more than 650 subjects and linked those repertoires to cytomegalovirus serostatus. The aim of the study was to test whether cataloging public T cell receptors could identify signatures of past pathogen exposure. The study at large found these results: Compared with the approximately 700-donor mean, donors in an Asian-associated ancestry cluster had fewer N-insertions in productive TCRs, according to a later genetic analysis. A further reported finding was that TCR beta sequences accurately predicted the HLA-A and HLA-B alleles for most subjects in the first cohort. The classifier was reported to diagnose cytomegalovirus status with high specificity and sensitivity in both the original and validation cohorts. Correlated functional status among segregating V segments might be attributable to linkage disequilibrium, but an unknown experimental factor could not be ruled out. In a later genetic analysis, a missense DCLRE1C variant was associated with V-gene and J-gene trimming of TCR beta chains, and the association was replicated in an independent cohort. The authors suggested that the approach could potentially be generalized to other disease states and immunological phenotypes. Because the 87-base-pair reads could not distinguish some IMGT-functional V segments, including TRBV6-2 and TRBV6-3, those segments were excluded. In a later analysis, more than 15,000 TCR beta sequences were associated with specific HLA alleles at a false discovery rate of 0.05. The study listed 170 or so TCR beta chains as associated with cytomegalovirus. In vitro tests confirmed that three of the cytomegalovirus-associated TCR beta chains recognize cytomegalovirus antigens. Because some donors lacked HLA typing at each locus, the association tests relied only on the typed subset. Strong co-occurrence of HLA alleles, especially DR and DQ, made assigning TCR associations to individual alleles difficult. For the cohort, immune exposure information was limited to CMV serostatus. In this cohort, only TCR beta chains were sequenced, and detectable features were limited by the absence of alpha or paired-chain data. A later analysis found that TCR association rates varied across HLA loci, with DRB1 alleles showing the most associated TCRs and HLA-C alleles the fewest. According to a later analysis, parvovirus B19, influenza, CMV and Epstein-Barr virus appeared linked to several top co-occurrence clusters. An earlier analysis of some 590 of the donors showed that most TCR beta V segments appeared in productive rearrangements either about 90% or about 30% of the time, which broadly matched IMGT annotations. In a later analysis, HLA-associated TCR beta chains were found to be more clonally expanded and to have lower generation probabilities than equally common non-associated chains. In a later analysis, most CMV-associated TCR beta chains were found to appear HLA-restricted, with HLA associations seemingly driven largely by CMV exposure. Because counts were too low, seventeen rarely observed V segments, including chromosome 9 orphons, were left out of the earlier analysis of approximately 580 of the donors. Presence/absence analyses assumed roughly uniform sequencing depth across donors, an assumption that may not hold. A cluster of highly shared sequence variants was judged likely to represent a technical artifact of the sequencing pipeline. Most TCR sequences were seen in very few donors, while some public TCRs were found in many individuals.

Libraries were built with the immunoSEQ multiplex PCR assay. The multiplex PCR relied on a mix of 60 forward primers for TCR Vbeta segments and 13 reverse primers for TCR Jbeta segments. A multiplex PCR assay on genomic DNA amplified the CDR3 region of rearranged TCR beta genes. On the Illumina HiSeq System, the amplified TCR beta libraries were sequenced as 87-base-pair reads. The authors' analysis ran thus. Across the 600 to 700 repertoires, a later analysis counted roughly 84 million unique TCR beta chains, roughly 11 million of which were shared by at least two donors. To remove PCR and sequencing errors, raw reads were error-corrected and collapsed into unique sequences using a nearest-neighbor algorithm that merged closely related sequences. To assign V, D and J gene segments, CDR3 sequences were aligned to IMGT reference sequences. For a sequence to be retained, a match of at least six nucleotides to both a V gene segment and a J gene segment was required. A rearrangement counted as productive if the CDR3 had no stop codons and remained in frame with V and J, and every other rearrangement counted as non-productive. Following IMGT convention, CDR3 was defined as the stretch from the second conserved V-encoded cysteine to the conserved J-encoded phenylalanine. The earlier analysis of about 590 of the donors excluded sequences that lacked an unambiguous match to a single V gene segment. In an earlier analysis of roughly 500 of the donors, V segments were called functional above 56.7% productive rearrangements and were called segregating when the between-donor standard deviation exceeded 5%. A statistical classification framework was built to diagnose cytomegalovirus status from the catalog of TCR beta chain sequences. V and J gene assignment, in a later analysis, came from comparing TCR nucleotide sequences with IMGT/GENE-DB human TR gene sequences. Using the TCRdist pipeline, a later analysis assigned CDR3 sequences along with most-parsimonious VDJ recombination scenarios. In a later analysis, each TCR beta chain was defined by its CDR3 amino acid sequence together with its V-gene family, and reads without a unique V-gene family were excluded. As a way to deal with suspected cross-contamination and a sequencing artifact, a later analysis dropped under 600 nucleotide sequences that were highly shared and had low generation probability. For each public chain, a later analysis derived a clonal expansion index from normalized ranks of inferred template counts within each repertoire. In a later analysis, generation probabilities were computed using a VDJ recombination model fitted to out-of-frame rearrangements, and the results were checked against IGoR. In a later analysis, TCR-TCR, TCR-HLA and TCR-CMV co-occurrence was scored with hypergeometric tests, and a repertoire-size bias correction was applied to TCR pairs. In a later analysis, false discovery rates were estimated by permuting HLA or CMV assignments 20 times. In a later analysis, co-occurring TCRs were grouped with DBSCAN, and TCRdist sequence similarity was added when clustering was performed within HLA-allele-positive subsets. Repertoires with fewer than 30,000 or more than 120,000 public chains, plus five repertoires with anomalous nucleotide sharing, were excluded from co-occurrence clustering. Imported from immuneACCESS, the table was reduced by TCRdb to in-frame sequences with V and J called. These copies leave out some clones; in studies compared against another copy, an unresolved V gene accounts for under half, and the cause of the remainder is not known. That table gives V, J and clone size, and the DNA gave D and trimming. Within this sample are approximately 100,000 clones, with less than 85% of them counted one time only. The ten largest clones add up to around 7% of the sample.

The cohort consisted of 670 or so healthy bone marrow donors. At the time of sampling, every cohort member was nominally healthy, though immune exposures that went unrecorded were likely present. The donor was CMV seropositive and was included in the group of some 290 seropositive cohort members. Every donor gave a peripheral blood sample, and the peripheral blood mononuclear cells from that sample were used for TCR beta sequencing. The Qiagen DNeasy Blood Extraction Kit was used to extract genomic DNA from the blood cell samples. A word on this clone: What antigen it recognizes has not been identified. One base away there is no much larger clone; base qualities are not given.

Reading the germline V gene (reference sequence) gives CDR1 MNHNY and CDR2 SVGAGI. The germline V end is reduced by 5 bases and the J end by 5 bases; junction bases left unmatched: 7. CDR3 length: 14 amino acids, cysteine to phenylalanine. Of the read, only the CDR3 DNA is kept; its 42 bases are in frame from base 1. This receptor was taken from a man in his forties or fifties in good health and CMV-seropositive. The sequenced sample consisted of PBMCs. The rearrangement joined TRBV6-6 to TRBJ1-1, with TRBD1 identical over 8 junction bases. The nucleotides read TGTGCCAGCAGTCCCGGACAGGGTAGAACTGAAGCTTTCTTT. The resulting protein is CASSPGQGRTEAFF.